This record concerns one T cell receptor beta chain sequence. The sample belongs to a study of blood T cell repertoires in COVID-19. The junction had 2 bases not matched to a gene; V was cut back by 3 bases and J by 1 base. The CDR3 runs 15 residues. Germline V gives CDR1 KGHSH, CDR2 LQKENI. Produced via immunoSEQ multiplex PCR; TCRdb's table is partial and in-frame only. The table includes a few hundred thousand clones, 91% detected once. V gene TRBV18 combines with J gene TRBJ2-7; TRBD2 agrees at 11 bases. The TCR originated in a person aged 18 to 35 with COVID-19, enrolled during active disease. Sequences were obtained from peripheral blood. The chain's CDR3 is CASSPWTSGSYEQYF. Here the CDR3 DNA reads TGTGCCAGCTCACCTTGGACTAGCGGGTCCTACGAGCAGTACTTC.